This T cell receptor (beta chain) was sequenced during a study of T cell responses to AZD1222 COVID-19 vaccine. Study-wide findings and caveats: It should be noted that donors were predominantly white British and more often female, and clonal diversity was possibly underestimated. Spike was spanned by vaccine-associated CD4 TCRs, which were dominant at 160-218 and 743-854. Repertoire sampling was restricted to post-peak T cell response timepoints. AZD1222 recipients seropositive at baseline numbered only 5 or 6.

Concerning this clone: The target antigen is unknown.

The CDR3 runs to 13 residues. In germline, CDR1 is MNHNY, CDR2 SVGAGI (reference sequence). V was trimmed by 2 bases and J by 10 bases, leaving 11 bases between them. Clones were sequenced by immunoSEQ multiplex PCR, and TCRdb holds only the in-frame ones, with some missing. The sample carries more than 100,000 clones, more than 85% recorded once. V gene TRBV6-6 combines with J gene TRBJ1-4; D gene uncertain. This clonotype was obtained from an adult in good health. Sequencing used peripheral blood, obtained on day 0 of AZD1222 vaccination. The CDR3 nucleotides are TGTGCCAGCAGTTACCAGACGGCGGGAAAACTGTTTTTT. It codes for CASSYQTAGKLFF.